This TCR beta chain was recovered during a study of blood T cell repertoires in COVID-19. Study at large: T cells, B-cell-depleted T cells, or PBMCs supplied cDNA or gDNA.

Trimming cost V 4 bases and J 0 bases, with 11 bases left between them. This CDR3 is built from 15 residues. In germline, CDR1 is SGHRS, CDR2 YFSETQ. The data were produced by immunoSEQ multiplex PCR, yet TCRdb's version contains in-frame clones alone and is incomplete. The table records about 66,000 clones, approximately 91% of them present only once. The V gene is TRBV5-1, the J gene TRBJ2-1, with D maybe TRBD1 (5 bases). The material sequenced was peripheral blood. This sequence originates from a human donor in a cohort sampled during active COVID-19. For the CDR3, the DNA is TGCGCCAGCAGCATCAACAGGAACTCCTACAATGAGCAGTTCTTC. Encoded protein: CASSINRNSYNEQFF.